This T cell receptor (beta chain) derives from a study of blood T cell repertoires in COVID-19. Study context: The United States, Italy and Spain provided the acute and convalescent COVID-19 samples.

A single count supports this clone. CDR3 length: 15 residues. Germline trimming cut 6 bases from V and 4 bases from J; bases unmatched to any gene: 4. The germline V gene has CDR1 LNHDA and CDR2 SQIVND (reference sequence). Original handling: Nucleated cell counts were estimated from reference gene primer amplification. Generated by immunoSEQ multiplex PCR, the TCRdb table keeps only in-frame clones and is missing some. That table furnishes V, J and clone size, whereas the DNA furnished D and trimming. The repertoire includes 400,000 to 450,000 clones, 80% to 90% of them detected once, and 0.8% to 0.9% sits in the top ten.

The sequence was collected from a man aged 18-30 years with COVID-19, enrolled during active disease. The chain carries TRBV19 and TRBJ2-3, with TRBD2 matching 13 bases. The sample consisted of peripheral blood. The CDR3 loop reads CASRTSGGSADTQYF. The CDR3 nucleotides read TGTGCCAGTAGGACTAGCGGGGGGAGCGCAGATACGCAGTATTTT.